The entry below describes one T cell receptor (beta chain). The target antigen is unknown. Between the trimmed V and J ends, which lost 7 bases and 4 bases, there was a span of 10 bases. The CDR3 is 12 residues long. Germline V gene sequence: CDR1 SGHTA, CDR2 FQGNSA. TCRdb ran MiXCR on the 5' RACE reads and lists one entry per CDR3 protein. This sample has fewer than 550,000 distinct CDR3 sequences, with over 15% found just once. The record originates from a study of T-cell memory formation after mild COVID-19. Study overall: TCR clustering was largely donor specific. Study outcomes and limitations: Some clones that responded turned up in pre-infection memory, which suggests that cross-reactive memory joined in.

Sequenced input: PBMCs or a T cell subset sorted from them (not recorded which). The clonotype was recovered from an adult woman who had mild COVID-19 (a few samples of this study predate the infection). Cell type and time point are not known. The chain is built from TRBV7-2 and TRBJ1-2, with D hard to call. CDR3 DNA: TGTGCCAGCAAGGCAGGAGCCTATGGCTACACCTTC. Encoded protein: CASKAGAYGYTF.